The 9 T cell receptor beta chains below all came from one sample that was sequenced in a study of tumor-infiltrating lymphocytes in primary liver carcinoma. A primer in the constant region served to generate TCR beta cDNA from 500 ng of total RNA. TCR beta libraries came from three nested multiplex PCR rounds using slightly modified ARM-PCR. The first two PCR rounds used TRBV1-TRBV30 primers with a Cbeta primer, roughly 10 cycles each. TCRdb recomputed calls from the multiplex PCR reads with MiXCR, one row per CDR3 protein. The sample has about 200,000 distinct CDR3 sequences; 65% are singletons. Germline DNA was also extracted, and blood RNA was taken from unsorted whole blood. Specimen: peripheral blood. These receptors all stem from an older woman with primary liver carcinoma and hepatitis B virus infection.

The rearrangement joins TRBV30 to TRBJ1-5, with TRBD1 matching over 7 bases. Germline values: CDR1 GTSNPN, CDR2 SVGIG (reference sequence). The ends lost 1 base at V and 1 base at J; junction bases unmatched: 4. The CDR3 spans 15 residues. In DNA, the CDR3 is TGTGCCTGGAGTGCCCCGGACAGGAGCAATCAGCCCCAGCATTTT. Residues: CAWSAPDRSNQPQHF.

The chain couples TRBV29-1 to TRBJ2-7; D may be TRBD1 or TRBD2 (5 bases each). The CDR3 spans 13 residues. CDR1 is SQVTM and CDR2 is ANQGSEA in the germline V gene. Between the trimmed V and J ends, which lost 4 bases and 2 bases, there was a span of 12 bases. The CDR3 reads CSVGLGGAYEQYF. The CDR3 DNA reads as TGCAGCGTTGGACTTGGGGGAGCCTACGAGCAGTACTTC.

This clonotype was observed at least ten times. The chain uses TRBV10-3 and TRBJ2-5, with a tentative D call TRBD2 (5 bases). The CDR3 consists of 13 residues. The germline V and J ends were trimmed by 8 bases and 2 bases, with 12 bases remaining between them. CDR1 is ENHRY, CDR2 SYGVKD, per germline. Here the CDR3 reads CAIRDHLQETQYF. CDR3 DNA sequence: TGTGCCATCCGGGATCATTTACAAGAGACCCAGTACTTC.

This clonotype was recorded at least ten times. The J gene is TRBJ2-1, the V gene TRBV13, with D perhaps matching TRBD1 (6 bases). V dropped 1 base and J dropped 13 bases, with 17 bases sitting between them. Germline loops: CDR1 PRHDT, CDR2 FYEKMQ (reference sequence). This CDR3 has 14 residues. The CDR3, as DNA: TGTGCCAGCAGCTTAGTTCCGGGACAAGAGGTTCAGTTCTTC. The encoded protein is CASSLVPGQEVQFF.

A note on this clonotype: Germline and junction disagree at one end, which may indicate a read error. V is TRBV7-9 and J is TRBJ2-5, with 13 bases lining up with TRBD2. The CDR3 length is 15 residues. Germline V gene data show CDR1 as SEHNR and CDR2 as FQNEAQ (reference sequence). In DNA, the CDR3 is TGTGCCAGCACCTTAGAGGGACTAGCGGGACTCGCCCAGTACTTC. Translated, it gives CASTLEGLAGLAQYF.

The chain joins TRBV7-9 to TRBJ2-1; D call uncertain. Germline CDR1 SEHNR, CDR2 FQNEAQ (reference sequence). Trimming stripped 1 base from V and 5 bases from J, with 18 bases between. The CDR3 totals 17 residues. The CDR3 DNA sequence: TGTGCCAGCAGCTTAGTCTTTTTAGGGTGGCGGAACAATGAGCAGTTCTTC. It translates to CASSLVFLGWRNNEQFF.

Note on this clonotype: The junction departs from the called germline gene at one end, perhaps through a read error. The chain carries TRBV29-1 and TRBJ2-1; D remains unclear. Germline CDR1 is SQVTM and CDR2 is ANQGSEA. This CDR3 contains 16 residues. The CDR3 DNA is TGCAACGTTGATCTTCTGGACGCCAGCTCCTACAATGAGCAGTTCTTC. It translates to CNVDLLDASSYNEQFF.

This clonotype was seen a few times. Being one base from a much bigger clone, this may be a read error. Given the absence of the conserved phenylalanine or tryptophan at the CDR3 end, a read error is likely. The V gene is TRBV4-1, the J gene TRBJ2-2, with D maybe TRBD2 (5 bases). Germline-derived CDR1 and CDR2 are MGHRA and YSYEKL. Trimming took 3 bases from V and 2 from J, leaving 10 bases between them. This CDR3 region has 15 residues. The CDR3 is CASSHPGSNTGELFS. The CDR3 DNA sequence: TGCGCCAGCAGCCACCCTGGGAGCAACACCGGGGAGCTGTTTTCT.

To note about this clonotype: A junction end diverges from the germline sequence, so it may reflect a read error. The chain links TRBV11-2 to TRBJ2-1; 14 nucleotides line up with TRBD2. CDR1 and CDR2 (germline): SGHAT, FQNNGV. There are 16 residues in the CDR3. The CDR3 DNA reads as TGTGCCAACAGCTTAGCCGGGACTAGCGGGAGACATGAGCAGTTTTTC. Its protein is CANSLAGTSGRHEQFF. The variable domain in full, with the rest retrieved from reference TRBV11-2 and TRBJ2-1, is EAGVAQSPRYKIIEKRQSVAFWCNPISGHATLYWYQQILGQGPKLLIQFQNNGVVDDSQLPKDRFSAERLKGVDSTLKIQPAKLEDSAVYLCANSLAGTSGRHEQFFGPGTRLTVL.